What follows are 20 T cell receptor beta chains derived from one specimen sequenced in a study of blood T cells in healthy people across ages. Combining a sample-barcoded 5' primer with a J-beta primer mix, a second PCR ran for about 7 to 12 cycles. TCRdb reprocessed the 5' RACE reads via MiXCR and lists one record per CDR3 protein. Counted here are 850,000 or so distinct CDR3 sequences, under 35% occurring once; the ten biggest clones make up 17%. The sequenced material came from blood. The receptors shown here come from a woman aged 80 or over in good health.

Many counts were recorded for this clonotype. The chain employs TRBV27 and TRBJ2-2, with a weak D call TRBD1 (5 bases). From germline, CDR1 is MNHEY and CDR2 SMNVEV (reference sequence). CDR3 length equals 15 residues. Trimming pared 3 bases from V and 5 bases from J, leaving 13 bases between. The CDR3 is CASSLWGWKTGELFF. For the CDR3, the DNA is TGTGCCAGCAGTTTGTGGGGCTGGAAAACCGGGGAGCTGTTTTTT.

This clonotype was seen at least ten times. The chain links TRBV7-2 to TRBJ2-5; 8 bases match TRBD2. V trimming: 5 bases; J trimming: 12 bases; junction bases outside the gene matches: 8. This CDR3 comprises 12 residues. Looked up from germline, CDR1 is SGHTA and CDR2 is FQGNSA. CDR3 nucleotides: TGTGCCAGCAGCGCAGAGCGGGGGAGGGAGTACTTC. Translated, it gives CASSAERGREYF. Together with reference TRBV7-2 and TRBJ2-5, the CDR3 gives the full variable domain: GAGVSQSPSNKVTEKGKDVELRCDPISGHTALYWYRQSLGQGLEFLIYFQGNSAPDKSGLPSDRFSAERTGGSVSTLTIQRTQQEDSAVYLCASSAERGREYFGPGTRLLVL.

The chain is built from TRBV20-1 and TRBJ2-4; D perhaps matches TRBD1 (5 bases). Trimming stripped 4 bases from V and 1 base from J, with 14 bases between. The CDR3 has 15 amino acids. The germline gives CDR1 DFQATT, CDR2 SNEGSKA (reference sequence). CDR3 residues: CSAKQGPGAKNIQYF. The CDR3 DNA sequence: TGCAGTGCTAAGCAGGGTCCTGGGGCCAAAAACATTCAGTACTTC.

This clonotype was counted only a few times. This rearrangement joins TRBV6-2 or TRBV6-3 to TRBJ1-2, with D perhaps TRBD1 (5 bases). CDR1 is MNHEY and CDR2 is SVGEGT in the germline V gene. The CDR3 runs 13 residues. The V end was cut by 5 bases, the J end by 4 bases, with 11 bases between. The CDR3 nucleotides read TGTGCCAGCAGTCCGGGACGGCGCTATGGCTACACCTTC. It yields the protein CASSPGRRYGYTF.

This clonotype turned up a few times. The rearrangement links TRBV10-3 to TRBJ2-1, with D perhaps given as TRBD1 or TRBD2 (5 bases each). Trimming stripped 5 bases from V and 1 base from J, with 18 bases between. Germline V lookup: CDR1 ENHRY, CDR2 SYGVKD. The CDR3 has 17 residues. CDR3 DNA sequence: TGTGCCATCAGTTCTCCCGGGACCCCCTCATCCTACAATGAGCAGTTCTTC. It yields the protein CAISSPGTPSSYNEQFF.

Points on this clonotype: Compared with germline, one end of the junction differs, possibly owing to a read error. The J gene is TRBJ2-4, the V gene TRBV10-3; possibly TRBD2 for D (6 bases). Looked up from germline, CDR1 is ENHRY and CDR2 is SYGVKD. The CDR3 has 12 amino acids. CDR3 bases: TGTGCCATCAGGGCCCCCGGGGGACGTTCACACTTC. Protein sequence: CAIRAPGGRSHF.

A few counts support this clonotype. This chain connects TRBV12-3 or TRBV12-4 to TRBJ2-3; D may be TRBD1 or TRBD2 (5 bases each). V lost 6 bases, J lost 10 bases, and 20 bases lay in between. The CDR3 covers 14 residues. The CDR3 protein is CASSLGARANAQYF. The CDR3, as DNA: TGTGCCAGCAGCCTCGGGGCGAGGGCAAATGCGCAGTATTTT.

Concerning this clonotype itself: A much more abundant neighbour one base away suggests this may be a read error. V usage is TRBV7-2 and J usage is TRBJ2-1; the D is unclear. The DNA end lines up better with TRBJ2-7; the J call may be wrong. This CDR3 contains 15 residues. In germline, CDR1 is SGHTA, CDR2 FQGNSA. DNA for the CDR3: TGTGCCAGCAGCTTAGTAGTTAGCTCCTACAATGAGCAGTACTTC. The encoded protein is CASSLVVSSYNEQYF.

This clonotype has just a few counts. This chain connects TRBV7-2 to TRBJ2-2, with D uncertain. The V and J ends lost 2 bases and 10 bases respectively, with 5 bases between them. CDR3 length equals 11 residues. Germline values: CDR1 SGHTA, CDR2 FQGNSA. As DNA, the CDR3 is TGTGCCAGCAGCTTATATTCGGAGCTGTTTTTT. Amino acid sequence: CASSLYSELFF.

This chain connects TRBV23-1 to TRBJ2-1; 8 bases fit TRBD1. TRBV23-1 is an open reading frame whose function is uncertain. V dropped 2 bases and J dropped 4; count of bases not matched to a gene: 10. The CDR3 runs 17 residues. CDR3 nucleotides: TGCGCCAGCAGTCAACGTCCGGACAGGGAAAGTTACAATGAGCAGTTCTTC. This encodes CASSQRPDRESYNEQFF.

This clonotype was recorded many times. This sequence joins TRBV3-1 and TRBJ2-5, with 13 nucleotides matching TRBD2. CDR3 length equals 15 residues. The ends lost 5 bases at V and 4 bases at J; junction bases unmatched: 4. CDR1 is LGHDT and CDR2 is YNNKEL in the germline V gene (reference sequence). The CDR3 DNA follows: TGTGCCAGCAGCTTCTGGACTAGCGGGGGAGAGACCCAGTACTTC. It translates to CASSFWTSGGETQYF.

At least ten counts were recorded for this clonotype. This chain connects TRBV12-3 or TRBV12-4 to TRBJ1-2; D is uncertain. This CDR3 region has 12 residues. Trimming stripped 4 bases from V and 2 bases from J, with 5 bases between. The chain's CDR3 is CASSSGNYGYTF. DNA of the CDR3: TGTGCCAGCAGTTCGGGGAACTATGGCTACACCTTC.

This clonotype occurred a few times. V gene TRBV6-6 combines with J gene TRBJ2-1; D may correspond to TRBD1 or TRBD2 (5 bases each). This CDR3 has 13 residues. Germline V gene data show CDR1 as MNHNY and CDR2 as SVGAGI (reference sequence). Between the trimmed V and J ends, which lost 4 bases and 15 bases, there was a span of 19 bases. CDR3 sequence (DNA): TGTGCCAGCAGTTTTCTAGCCCAGGGCTTCTGGTTCTTC. Residues: CASSFLAQGFWFF.

With regard to this clonotype: The junction departs from germline at one end; a sequencing error may be responsible. The genes are TRBV29-1 and TRBJ2-7; TRBD1 might be the D (5 bases). The DNA matches TRBJ2-4 better at its end, which makes the J call doubtful. The germline V gene has CDR1 SQVTM and CDR2 ANQGSEA. The CDR3 spans 16 residues. CDR3: CSVNAWNQGTKSIQYF. The CDR3 bases are TGCAGCGTTAATGCCTGGAACCAGGGAACCAAAAGCATTCAGTACTTC.

In its sample, this clonotype was seen many times. The chain recombines TRBV6-2 or TRBV6-3 with TRBJ2-3; D may be TRBD2 (6 bases). V lost 5 bases and J 2 bases, leaving 17 bases between the germline ends. CDR3 length: 16 amino acids. Germline assignment: CDR1 MNHEY and CDR2 SVGEGT. The CDR3 reads CASSRDLLASTDTQYF. The CDR3 DNA reads as TGTGCCAGCAGTCGCGATTTACTAGCCTCCACAGATACGCAGTATTTT.

For this clonotype: A clone one base away is much larger, so this may be a read error. The gene calls are TRBV6-5 and TRBJ2-3, with 8 nucleotides matching TRBD2. J was trimmed by 8 bases and V by 2 bases; bases with no gene match: 6. The CDR3 loop spans 14 amino acids. Looked up from germline, CDR1 is MNHEY and CDR2 is SVGAGI. This CDR3 is CASSYPGGLGTQYF. The CDR3 region has the DNA TGTGCCAGCAGTTACCCGGGAGGGCTCGGTACGCAGTATTTT.

This clonotype was picked up a small number of times. The chain has TRBV6-1 and TRBJ1-1; no reliable D call. The CDR3 consists of 15 residues. Between the trimmed V and J ends, which lost 2 bases and 0 bases, there was a span of 10 bases. The germline V gene encodes CDR1 MNHNS and CDR2 SASEGT. CDR3 nucleotide sequence: TGTGCCAGCAGTGAATTGTTGAATTTGAACACTGAAGCTTTCTTT. As protein: CASSELLNLNTEAFF.

The rearrangement joins TRBV6-5 to TRBJ1-6; TRBD1 is a possible D gene (6 bases). The CDR3 sequence is 12 residues long. Germline V gene lookup returns CDR1 MNHEY and CDR2 SVGAGI. The V end lost 10 bases, the J end lost 7 bases, and 11 bases lay between the germline ends. CDR3 sequence (DNA): TGTGCCACACTAACAGGGAATTCACCCCTCCACTTT. Protein product: CATLTGNSPLHF.

This clonotype was detected ten times or more. The chain is built from TRBV4-3 and TRBJ1-2; D is unclear. V lost 4 bases and J 4 bases, leaving 16 bases between the germline ends. CDR1 and CDR2 from the germline V gene are LGHNA and YSLEER. This CDR3 comprises 15 residues. Here the CDR3 DNA reads TGCGCCAGCAGCCTCGTAGGGCTCTCTGCCTATGGCTACACCTTC. Protein product: CASSLVGLSAYGYTF.

As for this clonotype: A read error is possible here, since a much larger clone lies one base away. V usage is TRBV7-6 and J usage is TRBJ2-5; no definite D call. CDR1 and CDR2 (germline): SGHVS, FNYEAQ. V shed 3 bases and J shed 11 bases, with 16 bases lying between them. The CDR3 loop spans 13 amino acids. CDR3 sequence: CASSFQSYNEQYF. DNA of the CDR3: TGTGCCAGCAGCTTTCAGAGCTACAATGAGCAGTACTTC.